These 13 T cell receptor beta chains share one sample of origin, sequenced in a study of tumor-infiltrating lymphocytes in primary liver carcinoma. With around 500 ng total RNA as template and a constant-region primer, TCR beta cDNA was made. Slightly modified ARM-PCR with three nested multiplex PCR rounds yielded TCR beta libraries. Rounds one and two of PCR, each of about 10 cycles, were primed with TRBV1-TRBV30 forward primers and a C-beta reverse primer. TCRdb re-called the multiplex PCR reads through MiXCR, storing one row per CDR3 protein. Found here are hundreds of thousands of distinct CDR3 sequences, about 50% of them singletons; the top ten hold approximately 15%. Unsorted whole blood yielded blood RNA, and germline DNA was extracted as well. Source material: peripheral blood. The receptor source for this set is a woman aged 30 to 39 with primary liver carcinoma and hepatitis B virus infection.

V is TRBV11-2 and J is TRBJ2-5, with D possibly being TRBD2 (6 bases). The CDR3 contains 15 residues. Germline CDR1 is SGHAT and CDR2 is FQNNGV. V was cut by 2 bases and J by 2 bases, with 12 bases left in between. The DNA of the CDR3 is TGTGCCAGCAGCTTATTCAGGGCGGGACAAGAGACCCAGTACTTC. As protein: CASSLFRAGQETQYF.

A note on this clonotype: A much larger clone lies a single base off, so this may be a read error. This chain uses TRBV12-3 or TRBV12-4 with TRBJ2-7; D remains ambiguous. V lost 4 bases, J lost 1 base, and 8 bases lay in between. This CDR3 contains 13 residues. The CDR3 here is CASSSIRSYEQYF. DNA for the CDR3: TGTGCCAGCAGTTCAATTCGTTCCTACGAGCAGTACTTC.

A few counts support this clonotype. The gene calls are TRBV6-2 or TRBV6-3 and TRBJ2-1; D uncertain. Germline V CDR1 and CDR2: MNHEY, SVGEGT. The V end was cut by 2 bases, the J end by 8 bases, with 7 bases between. This CDR3 has 12 amino acids. The CDR3 reads CASSYRAYEQFF. In DNA, the CDR3 is TGTGCCAGCAGTTACAGGGCATATGAGCAGTTCTTC.

CDR3 in amino acids: CASSERKNLAGGRAYEQFF. CDR3 coding DNA: TGTGCCAGCAGCGAGCGGAAAAACCTAGCGGGAGGCAGGGCGTACGAGCAGTTCTTC. The chain employs TRBV28 and TRBJ2-1, with TRBD2 matching 11 bases. CDR1 is MDHEN, CDR2 SYDVKM, per germline. J gave up 10 bases and V 6 bases, and 23 bases lay outside the gene matches. The CDR3 contains 19 residues.

This chain links TRBV12-3 or TRBV12-4 with TRBJ1-5; 7 positions agree with TRBD1. This CDR3 is built from 18 residues. V trimming: 6 bases; J trimming: 3 bases; junction bases outside the gene matches: 17. CDR3 DNA: TGTGCCAGCAGCCTACCGGGACAGTCCATTCGTCACAATCAGCCCCAGCATTTT. Translating it yields CASSLPGQSIRHNQPQHF.

This clonotype occurred many times. Here the CDR3 DNA reads TGTGCCAGCAGTAACACGGGACAGGCGCCTCCCCAGCAGTACTTC. This encodes CASSNTGQAPPQQYF. V usage is TRBV28 and J usage is TRBJ2-7, with TRBD1 identical over 8 bases. CDR3 length: 15 amino acids. Trimming removed 5 bases from V and 8 bases from J; junction bases left unmatched: 14. Germline V lookup: CDR1 MDHEN, CDR2 SYDVKM.

The chain joins TRBV7-9 to TRBJ1-2; 10 bases match TRBD1. V dropped 3 bases and J dropped 9; count of bases not matched to a gene: 10. Germline V lookup: CDR1 SEHNR, CDR2 FQNEAQ (reference sequence). This CDR3 comprises 15 residues. The CDR3 sequence: CASSLGQGTDRSYTF. The CDR3 nucleotides are TGTGCCAGCAGCTTGGGACAGGGGACGGATCGGAGCTACACCTTC.

A word on this clonotype: A read error may account for a junction end that differs from germline. This chain joins TRBV6-6 and TRBJ2-5; no definite D call. Germline CDR1 and CDR2: MNHNY and SVGAGI (reference sequence). This CDR3 region has 13 residues. The CDR3 nucleotides read TGTGCCAGCAGTTACGTACTCACCAGTGAGTGGTTCTTC. Translated, it gives CASSYVLTSEWFF.

Points on this clonotype: A much more abundant neighbour one base away suggests this may be a read error. The rearrangement uses TRBV6-5 and TRBJ2-1; D assignment may be TRBD1 or TRBD2 (6 bases each). CDR3 size: 13 residues. Germline CDR1 and CDR2: MNHEY and SVGAGI. Trimming stripped 5 bases from V and 12 bases from J, with 17 bases between. The CDR3 coding sequence is TGTGCCAGCAGTCCACCGGGGGCGATCTGGCAGTTCTTC. Encoded protein: CASSPPGAIWQFF.

This clonotype has only one observation. This may be a read error, as it is one base from a much larger clone. This rearrangement joins TRBV12-3 or TRBV12-4 to TRBJ2-1; TRBD2 might be the D (7 bases). The CDR3 spans 13 residues. Here the CDR3 DNA reads TGTGTCAGCACAATTGGGGGGGCCCATGAGCAGTTCTTC. Translating gives CVSTIGGAHEQFF.

This clonotype was recorded at least ten times. This sequence joins TRBV7-9 and TRBJ2-2; 7 bases are shared with TRBD2. Trimming took 2 bases from V and 4 from J; bases not matched to a gene: 7. The germline gives CDR1 SEHNR, CDR2 FQNEAQ (reference sequence). The CDR3 spans 16 residues. CDR3 loop: CASSLWSGTGTGELFF. CDR3 nucleotides: TGTGCCAGCAGCTTATGGAGCGGGACGGGCACCGGGGAGCTGTTTTTT.

Regarding this clonotype: The junction departs from germline at one end; a sequencing error may be responsible. The gene calls are TRBV12-3 or TRBV12-4 and TRBJ2-5; 8 nucleotides line up with TRBD1. The CDR3 is 15 residues long. For the CDR3, the DNA is TGTGCCAGCACCGAATGGCAGGACAGGGTGGAGACCCAGTGCTTC. Its protein product is CASTEWQDRVETQCF.

Worth noting for this clonotype: This could be a read error, since a much larger clone is one nucleotide away. V usage is TRBV29-1 and J usage is TRBJ1-1; D remains unclear. CDR1 and CDR2 (germline): SQVTM, ANQGSEA. The CDR3 extends over 14 amino acids. The V end lost 4 bases, the J end lost 0 bases, and 12 bases lay between the germline ends. The CDR3 here is CSVVALLMNTEAFF. CDR3 nucleotide sequence: TGCAGCGTTGTGGCACTACTTATGAACACTGAAGCTTTCTTT.